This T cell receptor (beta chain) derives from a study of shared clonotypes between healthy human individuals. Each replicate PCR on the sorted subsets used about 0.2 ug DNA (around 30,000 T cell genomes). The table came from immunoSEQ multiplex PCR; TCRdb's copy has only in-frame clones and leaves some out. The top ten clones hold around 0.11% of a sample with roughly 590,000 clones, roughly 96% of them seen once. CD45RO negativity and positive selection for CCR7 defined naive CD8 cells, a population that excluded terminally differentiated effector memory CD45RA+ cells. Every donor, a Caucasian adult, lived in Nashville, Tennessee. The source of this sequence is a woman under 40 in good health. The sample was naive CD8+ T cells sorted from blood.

CDR3 in DNA: TGTGCCAGCAGCCCGGCAGGGGGCATCTATGGCTACACCTTC. It translates to CASSPAGGIYGYTF. The chain is built from TRBV5-6 and TRBJ1-2, with 8 bases lining up with TRBD1. CDR1 and CDR2 from the germline V gene are SGHDT and YYEEEE. Losses at the gene ends were 4 bases for V and 4 bases for J; bases not matched to a gene: 6. The CDR3 length is 14 residues.